This is a list of T cell receptor beta chains from one sample in a study of OX40 agonist ivuxolimab in advanced cancers. The repertoire was sequenced with immunoSEQ multiplex PCR; TCRdb's copy has only in-frame clones and lacks some. Of 80,000 or so clones detected, under 90% appear once; the ten largest clones hold 5.5% to 7.5%. The specimen comprised CD4+ or CD8+ T cells sorted from blood, sampled in a trial of the OX40 agonist ivuxolimab. These receptors were taken from an adult with an advanced solid tumor such as melanoma, head and neck, liver or kidney cancer. Each CDR3 is given with its conserved first and last residue. The D gene is left open where the match is weak. A row's size may be missing; if present it is once, few, many or a size class.

>TRBV15|.|TRBJ2-7|TRBD2
TGTGCCACCAGCACGAGACTAGCGGGCTACGAGCAGTACTTC
CATSTRLAGYEQYF
>TRBV5-1|.|TRBJ2-7|.
TGCGCCAGCAGCCCCGGACGGCCTCCCCAGTGGTTC
CASSPGRPPQWF
>TRBV7-3|.|TRBJ2-7|.
TGTGCCAGCAGCCCTCGTGGGGGGGCTTTGGACGAGCAGTACTTC
CASSPRGGALDEQYF
>TRBV12-5|.|TRBJ2-3|TRBD1
TGTGCTAGTGGTTTCGGGGACAGGGGCGCAGATACGCAGTATTTT
CASGFGDRGADTQYF
>TRBV7-9|.|TRBJ1-1|.
TGTGCCAGCAGCTTAGAGGGCCGCACTGAAGCTTTCTTT
CASSLEGRTEAFF
>TRBV27|.|TRBJ2-2|.
TGTGCCAGCAGTTTGGGGATTTACACCGGGGAGCTGTTTTTT
CASSLGIYTGELFF
>TRBV5-1|.|TRBJ1-2|TRBD1
TGCGCCAGCAGCTTGTTTACAGGGGGCGCAAACTATGGCTACACCTTC
CASSLFTGGANYGYTF
>TRBV10-3|.|TRBJ1-1|.
TGTGCCATCTGTGTGGGAGGGACTGAAGCTTTCTTT
CAICVGGTEAFF
>TRBV28|once|TRBJ2-3|TRBD2
TGTGCCAGCAGTTTAGGGACTAGCGGGGGGGCCAGGACAGATACGCAGTATTTT
CASSLGTSGGARTDTQYF
>TRBV10-3|.|TRBJ1-2|.
TGTGCCATCAGTGAAAGGGCAGGGGCTAACTATGGCTACACCTTC
CAISERAGANYGYTF
>TRBV7-9|.|TRBJ1-5|TRBD1
TGTGCCAGCAGCAAAGGACAGGGGGGGAATCAGCCCCAGCATTTT
CASSKGQGGNQPQHF
>TRBV6-5|.|TRBJ2-1|.
TGTGCCAGCAGTTACGGGGACACAACCTACAATGAGCAGTTCTTC
CASSYGDTTYNEQFF
>TRBV19|few|TRBJ1-2|TRBD1
TGTGCCAGTAGTGGACAGGGGATCTATGGCTACACCTTC
CASSGQGIYGYTF
>TRBV7-2|.|TRBJ2-2|TRBD2
TGTGCCAGCAGCTTAAAGGCGGGAGACACCGGGGAGCTGTTTTTT
CASSLKAGDTGELFF
>TRBV15|.|TRBJ2-4|.
TGTGCCACCAGCGCTATTCTTAGGGACATTCAGTACTTC
CATSAILRDIQYF
>TRBV7-2|.|TRBJ2-7|TRBD2
TGTGCCAGCAGCTTCCCGGGAGGGCGGTACGAGCAGTACTTC
CASSFPGGRYEQYF
>TRBV25-1|.|TRBJ2-2|.
TGTGCCAGCAGTGAAGCAAAGGGCTTCACCGGGGAGCTGTTTTTT
CASSEAKGFTGELFF
>TRBV5-6|.|TRBJ2-6|.
TGTGCCAGCAGCTTGGCTTCGGGGATGGACTACCACAACGTCCTGACTTTC
CASSLASGMDYHNVLTF
>TRBV5-1|.|TRBJ2-5|TRBD2
TGCGCCAGCAGCTTGGCCCTAGCGGGAGAGGCGGAGACCCAGTACTTC
CASSLALAGEAETQYF
>TRBV7-9|.|TRBJ2-2|TRBD2
TGTGCCAGCAGCCCCAAGGGCCCGGGGGGAGACACCGGGGAGCTGTTTTTT
CASSPKGPGGDTGELFF
>TRBV18|.|TRBJ1-1|TRBD1
TGTGCCAGCTCGCAGTCACAGGGGCGACTTCACACTGAAGCTTTCTTT
CASSQSQGRLHTEAFF
>TRBV5-1|.|TRBJ2-3|.
TGCGCCAGCAGCCGGACGGGCACAGATACGCAGTATTTT
CASSRTGTDTQYF
>TRBV23-1|.|TRBJ2-5|.
TGCGCCAGCAGCCTAAAACCGGAGACCCAGTACTTC
CASSLKPETQYF
>TRBV19|few|TRBJ1-5|.
TGTGCCAGTAGTATCAATGGCAGGAGGGGCAATCAGCCCCAGCATTTT
CASSINGRRGNQPQHF
>TRBV5-6|.|TRBJ2-7|.
TGTGCCAGCAGCTTGTCTAAACCGGCTCACTACGAGCAGTACTTC
CASSLSKPAHYEQYF
>TRBV7-2|.|TRBJ1-5|.
TGTGCCAGCAGCTTAAATCGCGGCAATCAGCCCCAGCATTTT
CASSLNRGNQPQHF
>TRBV6-1|.|TRBJ1-2|.
TGTGCCAGCAGTGCCTCTGTACAGAACTTCTATGGCTACACCTTC
CASSASVQNFYGYTF
>TRBV18|few|TRBJ2-1|.
TGTGCCAGCTCACCCCTATACAATGAGCAGTTCTTC
CASSPLYNEQFF
>TRBV18|.|TRBJ2-5|.
TGTGCCAGCTCACCAGCTAGGTACCAAGAGACCCAGTACTTC
CASSPARYQETQYF
>TRBV5-4|.|TRBJ2-7|.
TGTGCCAGCAGCTTGGGGGACCGGGGCTACGAGCAGTACTTC
CASSLGDRGYEQYF
>TRBV9|.|TRBJ2-1|TRBD1
TGTGCCAGCAGCGTTACGACAGGGGACAATGAGCAGTTCTTC
CASSVTTGDNEQFF
>TRBV18|.|TRBJ2-7|.
TGTGCCAGCTCTACCAATCAAGCGGCAGGCTCCTACGAGCAGTACTTC
CASSTNQAAGSYEQYF
>TRBV2|.|TRBJ2-5|TRBD2
TGTGCCAGCACCGGACTAGCTGGTGAGACCCAGTACTTC
CASTGLAGETQYF
>TRBV7-8|.|TRBJ2-7|.
TGTGCCAGCACCGTAACAGGGATGACCTACGAGCAGTACTTC
CASTVTGMTYEQYF
>TRBV5-5|.|TRBJ1-1|.
TGTGCCAGCAGCTCCCGTTGGGACGGCCCTTCTGAAGCTTTCTTT
CASSSRWDGPSEAFF
>TRBV11-2|.|TRBJ2-1|TRBD2
TGTGCCAGCAGCTTAGGCGCGGGAGCTTACAATGAGCAGTTCTTC
CASSLGAGAYNEQFF
>TRBV11-2|.|TRBJ1-1|.
TGTGCCAGCAGGCGGTTGGGGGTGGAGGCTTTCTTT
CASRRLGVEAFF
>TRBV5-4|.|TRBJ2-5|TRBD1
TGTGCCAGCAGCCGGGACAGGGTCTTAGAGACCCAGTACTTC
CASSRDRVLETQYF
>TRBV5-1|.|TRBJ1-2|.
TGCGCCAGCAGCTTGGGGGACGTAAACTATGGCTACACCTTC
CASSLGDVNYGYTF
>TRBV6-5|.|TRBJ1-1|.
TGTGCCAGCAGTTCCCGGGGGGTAGACACTGAAGCTTTCTTT
CASSSRGVDTEAFF
>TRBV10-3|.|TRBJ2-5|.
TGTGCCATCAGTGAGCTTGCGGGGCAAGAGACCCAGTACTTC
CAISELAGQETQYF
>TRBV25-1|.|TRBJ1-2|.
TGTGCCAGCATGAAGAACTATGGCTACACCTTC
CASMKNYGYTF
>TRBV19|.|TRBJ2-7|.
TGTGCCAGTAGTATCGGACAGTTTACGGGGCAGTACTTC
CASSIGQFTGQYF
>TRBV7-9|few|TRBJ2-7|.
TGTGCCAGCAGTTGGCAGGGATACGAGCAGTACTTC
CASSWQGYEQYF
>TRBV7-9|.|TRBJ1-1|.
TGTGCCAGCAGCTTAGATTTCAACACTGAAGCTTTCTTT
CASSLDFNTEAFF
>TRBV29-1|.|TRBJ2-1|TRBD1
TGCAGCGTTGCGGGACAGGGGGGGTACAATGAGCAGTTCTTC
CSVAGQGGYNEQFF
>TRBV10-3|.|TRBJ1-2|TRBD1
TGTGCCATCAGAGGGGCCGACAGGGGGCTTTTTGGCTACACCTTC
CAIRGADRGLFGYTF
>TRBV19|.|TRBJ1-4|.
TGTGCCAGTAGTATTTTTGATGAAAAACTGTTTTTT
CASSIFDEKLFF